This is a list of T cell receptor beta chains from one sample in a study of cytomegalovirus exposure and HLA in healthy donors. Sequencing was performed with immunoSEQ multiplex PCR; in TCRdb, only in-frame clones are kept and a portion is missing. The table includes fewer than 85,000 clones, approximately 79% detected once. Specimen: PBMCs. The source is a woman between 40 and 55 years old in good health and CMV-seropositive. The CDR3 runs from the conserved cysteine through the conserved F or W. Each record gives: D gene, V gene, J gene, clone size, CDR3 length, CDR3 protein, CDR3 DNA. The D gene is left open where the match is weak. A clone size is listed for some rows: how often the clone was seen (once, few, many), or a class if it is expanded.

.	TRBV4-1	TRBJ1-5	.	16	CASSQEGVRGPQPQHF	TGCGCCAGCAGCCAAGAGGGAGTCAGGGGCCCTCAGCCCCAGCATTTT
.	TRBV11-2	TRBJ2-7	.	18	CASSQSVQGGGGLYEQYF	TGTGCCAGCAGCCAATCCGTCCAGGGAGGCGGGGGCCTGTACGAGCAGTACTTC
.	TRBV2	TRBJ2-3	.	14	CASLAGASTDTQYF	TGTGCCAGCTTGGCGGGGGCTAGCACAGATACGCAGTATTTT
.	TRBV13	TRBJ1-3	.	12	CASSSKGNTIYF	TGTGCCAGCAGCTCCAAGGGGAACACCATATATTTT
.	TRBV9	TRBJ1-4	.	15	CASSVGLGADEKLFF	TGTGCCAGCAGCGTAGGTCTGGGGGCGGATGAAAAACTGTTTTTT
TRBD1	TRBV5-1	TRBJ1-6	.	15	CASSLRDSNNSPLHF	TGCGCCAGCAGCCTCCGGGACAGCAATAATTCACCCCTCCACTTT
.	TRBV6-5	TRBJ1-1	.	10	CASRGTEAFF	TGTGCCAGCCGGGGCACTGAAGCTTTCTTT
.	TRBV11-2	TRBJ1-1	few	15	CASSFGGIPNTEAFF	TGTGCCAGCAGCTTTGGAGGCATCCCGAACACTGAAGCTTTCTTT
.	TRBV30	TRBJ2-3	.	15	CAWSLGGASTDTQYF	TGTGCCTGGAGTCTAGGGGGGGCGAGCACAGATACGCAGTATTTT
.	TRBV28	TRBJ1-2	.	15	CASSAHDQTNYGYTF	TGTGCCAGCTCCGCACACGACCAGACAAACTATGGCTACACCTTC
.	TRBV19	TRBJ1-5	.	15	CASLRTGYSNQPQHF	TGTGCCAGTTTACGGACGGGGTATAGCAATCAGCCCCAGCATTTT
TRBD1	TRBV5-4	TRBJ1-2	.	15	CASRPPGGAGYGYTF	TGTGCCAGCAGGCCCCCAGGGGGCGCCGGCTATGGCTACACCTTC
.	TRBV20-1	TRBJ1-2	.	11	CSAGSNYGYTF	TGCAGTGCTGGTAGTAACTATGGCTACACCTTC
.	TRBV19	TRBJ1-1	.	13	CASTGQENTEAFF	TGTGCCAGTACGGGACAAGAGAACACTGAAGCTTTCTTT
TRBD2	TRBV7-6	TRBJ2-1	once	16	CASSVGGLADYNEQFF	TGTGCCAGCAGCGTCGGGGGACTAGCGGACTACAATGAGCAGTTCTTC
.	TRBV4-1	TRBJ1-4	.	16	CASSQDPAGSGEKLFF	TGCGCCAGCAGCCAAGATCCGGCAGGGTCTGGCGAAAAACTGTTTTTT
.	TRBV14	TRBJ2-5	few	15	CASSPWDRGQETQYF	TGTGCCAGCAGCCCCTGGGATCGGGGACAAGAGACCCAGTACTTC